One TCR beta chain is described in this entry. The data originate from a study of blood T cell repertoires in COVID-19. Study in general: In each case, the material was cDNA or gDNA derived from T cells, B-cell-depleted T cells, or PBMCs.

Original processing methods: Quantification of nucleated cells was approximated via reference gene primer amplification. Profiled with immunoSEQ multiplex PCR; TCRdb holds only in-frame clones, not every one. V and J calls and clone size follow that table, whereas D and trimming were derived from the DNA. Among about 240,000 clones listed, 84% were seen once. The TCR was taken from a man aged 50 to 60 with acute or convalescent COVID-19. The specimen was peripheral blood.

The CDR3, as DNA: TGTGCCATCAGTGGGAACGGACAGTCCGAGACCCAGTACTTC. It encodes CAISGNGQSETQYF. The rearrangement links TRBV10-3 to TRBJ2-5; a weak D match, TRBD1 (6 bases). This CDR3 spans 14 amino acids. Germline CDR1 reads ENHRY; CDR2 reads SYGVKD. The V end lost 4 bases, the J end lost 5 bases, and 14 bases lay between the germline ends.